This paragraph covers one T cell receptor beta chain sequence. These data originate in a study of blood T cells in healthy people across ages. A second roughly 6 to 12 cycle PCR used barcoded and J-beta primers. MiXCR was run by TCRdb on the 5' RACE reads, yielding one entry per CDR3 protein. This table holds roughly 790,000 distinct CDR3 sequences, about 40% found once. V was trimmed by 5 bases and J by 2 bases, leaving 15 bases between them. CDR3 length equals 15 residues. Germline V lookup: CDR1 MDHEN, CDR2 SYDVKM. This sequence was found in a woman aged 60-70 years in good health. The sample consisted of blood. J is TRBJ2-5 and V is TRBV28; a possible D gene is TRBD1 (6 bases). DNA for the CDR3: TGTGCCAGCAGTCATCAGGGGATATTACAAGAGACCCAGTACTTC. This codes for CASSHQGILQETQYF.